These 13 T cell receptor beta chains were all obtained from the same sample, sequenced in a study of memory B cells and T cells in multiple sclerosis. For these receptors, no antigen is known. The repertoire was sequenced with immunoSEQ multiplex PCR; TCRdb's copy has only in-frame clones and lacks some. The sample has some 48,000 clones; approximately 80% are singletons. Separate sequencing covered autoproliferating (CFSE-dim) and non-proliferating (CFSE-high) T cells from stimulus-free culture. Pooled replicate wells came from about 50 million CFSE-labeled PBMCs cultured less than nine days without stimulus. What was sequenced was PBMCs from blood kept in culture. Every receptor here comes from a human donor with multiple sclerosis.

This chain joins TRBV15 and TRBJ2-5, with TRBD2 identical over 11 bases. The CDR3 consists of 16 residues. CDR1 and CDR2 (germline): LNHNV, YYDKDF (reference sequence). Losses at the gene ends were 5 bases for V and 2 bases for J; bases not matched to a gene: 7. In DNA form, the CDR3 reads TGTGCCACCAGCCATCCGGGACTAGCGGATCAAGAGACCCAGTACTTC. Its translation: CATSHPGLADQETQYF.

The rearrangement uses TRBV2 and TRBJ2-2; no clear D gene. V lost 5 bases and J lost 6, with 10 bases in between. Germline CDR1 is SNHLY and CDR2 is FYNNEI. The CDR3 totals 13 residues. CDR3 amino acids: CASSFEVSGELFF. Here the CDR3 DNA reads TGTGCCAGCAGTTTCGAGGTGTCCGGGGAGCTGTTTTTT.

The chain has TRBV6-1 and TRBJ2-1, with 8 bases fitting TRBD1. Losses at the gene ends were 5 bases for V and 2 bases for J; bases not matched to a gene: 2. Germline assignment: CDR1 MNHNS and CDR2 SASEGT. This CDR3 contains 14 residues. The CDR3 protein is CASSRQGTYNEQFF. The CDR3 nucleotides read TGTGCCAGCAGTCGACAGGGGACCTACAATGAGCAGTTCTTC.

The rearrangement joins TRBV6-5 to TRBJ1-1, with D unresolved. CDR1 MNHEY and CDR2 SVGAGI come from the germline V gene. This CDR3 is 13 amino acids long. Trimming shortened V by 2 bases and J by 2 bases, and 6 bases separated the two germline ends. The CDR3 here is CASSYGGNTEAFF. In DNA form, the CDR3 reads TGTGCCAGCAGTTACGGAGGAAACACTGAAGCTTTCTTT.

This clone was seen a single time. The chain recombines TRBV6-5 with TRBJ1-5; D perhaps matches TRBD1 (5 bases). The CDR3 is 15 amino acids. The ends were cut back, 0 bases at V and 1 base at J, with 7 bases in the middle. Looked up from germline, CDR1 is MNHEY and CDR2 is SVGAGI. CDR3 loop: CASSYSGQSNQPQHF. The CDR3 nucleotides are TGTGCCAGCAGTTACTCCGGACAAAGCAATCAGCCCCAGCATTTT.

The J gene is TRBJ2-1, the V gene TRBV7-2, with D tentatively TRBD2 (5 bases). Trimming shortened V by 3 bases and J by 10 bases, and 13 bases separated the two germline ends. The CDR3 totals 13 residues. Germline CDR1 reads SGHTA; CDR2 reads FQGNSA. This CDR3 is CASSLMGVREQFF. The CDR3 region has the DNA TGTGCCAGCAGCTTGATGGGAGTTAGGGAGCAGTTCTTC.

This chain's CDR3 is CASRAGGGAEQFF. DNA of the CDR3: TGTGCCAGCAGGGCAGGCGGGGGGGCTGAGCAGTTCTTC. The chain links TRBV6-6 to TRBJ2-1; 9 nucleotides match TRBD2. The CDR3 extends over 13 amino acids. Trimming took 6 bases from V and 9 from J; bases not matched to a gene: 6. Per germline, CDR1 MNHNY and CDR2 SVGAGI (reference sequence).

The chain joins TRBV23-1 to TRBJ1-2; 7 nucleotides line up with TRBD1. TRBV23-1 is known as an ORF, though its function is uncertain. The CDR3 is 13 residues long. After removal of 6 bases from V and 8 bases from J, the junction contained 9 bases not matched to a gene. Here the CDR3 reads CASSLQDRVGYTF. The DNA of the CDR3 is TGCGCCAGCAGCCTCCAAGACAGGGTGGGCTACACCTTC.

This clone was seen only a few times. J is TRBJ2-5 and V is TRBV9; possibly TRBD1 or TRBD2 for D (5 bases each). From germline, CDR1 is SGDLS and CDR2 YYNGEE. This CDR3 is built from 13 residues. V shed 2 bases and J shed 2 bases, with 7 bases lying between them. CDR3 sequence: CASSVGEQETQYF. The CDR3 nucleotides read TGTGCCAGCAGCGTGGGGGAACAAGAGACCCAGTACTTC.

The rearrangement uses TRBV5-1 and TRBJ1-2, with 8 bases lining up with TRBD1. The CDR3 contains 14 residues. Losses at the gene ends were 1 base for V and 7 bases for J; bases not matched to a gene: 6. From germline, CDR1 is SGHRS and CDR2 YFSETQ. Here the CDR3 reads CASSLSGGASGYTF. The CDR3 DNA sequence: TGCGCCAGCAGCTTGTCAGGGGGCGCTTCTGGCTACACCTTC.

CDR3 sequence reads: CASSMGGENIQYF. DNA of the CDR3: TGTGCCAGCAGTATGGGGGGGGAAAACATTCAGTACTTC. The chain uses TRBV6-5 and TRBJ2-4; 7 bases agree with TRBD2. V shed 5 bases, J shed 5 bases, and the junction held 3 bases outside the gene matches. The germline V gene has CDR1 MNHEY and CDR2 SVGAGI. This CDR3 spans 13 amino acids.

The rearrangement uses TRBV7-3 and TRBJ2-7; 7 nucleotides match TRBD1. Germline V gives CDR1 SGHTA, CDR2 FQGTGA. The CDR3 extends over 15 amino acids. V lost 5 bases to trimming and J lost 3 bases; unmatched junction nucleotides: 10. CDR3 sequence: CASSESPGQHYEQYF. The DNA for the CDR3 is TGTGCCAGCAGCGAATCCCCGGGACAGCACTACGAGCAGTACTTC.

This clone was seen just once. This chain uses TRBV6-1 with TRBJ1-1; D might be TRBD1 (6 bases). The CDR3 runs to 13 residues. With 4 bases removed from V and 4 bases from J, the gap between germline ends came to 10 bases. CDR1 MNHNS and CDR2 SASEGT come from the germline V gene. The CDR3 loop reads CASSGTVGTEAFF. CDR3 bases: TGTGCCAGCAGTGGGACAGTCGGCACTGAAGCTTTCTTT.